This is a list of T cell receptor beta chains from one sample in a study of cytomegalovirus exposure and HLA in healthy donors. Profiled with immunoSEQ multiplex PCR; TCRdb holds only in-frame clones, not every one. The sample includes fewer than 200,000 clones, roughly 78% seen only once; the top ten take 0.65%. Sequenced sample: PBMCs. The receptors stem from a boy aged 10-17 years in good health and CMV-seronegative. The CDR3 runs from the conserved cysteine through the conserved F or W. A D gene is named only where the DNA matches it firmly. Clone size is stated in some rows and not others, as once, few, many or a class when expanded.

j_call: TRBJ2-5
d_call: .
clone_size: .
v_call: TRBV19
cdr3_aa: CAHRGETQYF
cdr3_nt: TGTGCCCATAGGGGAGAGACCCAGTACTTC

j_call: TRBJ1-5
d_call: .
clone_size: .
v_call: TRBV18
cdr3_aa: CASSLGGQGQPQHF
cdr3_nt: TGTGCCAGCTCACTGGGGGGGCAGGGGCAGCCCCAGCATTTT

j_call: TRBJ1-3
d_call: .
clone_size: few
v_call: TRBV4-2
cdr3_aa: CASSQEGAFSGNTIYF
cdr3_nt: TGTGCCAGCAGCCAAGAAGGAGCTTTCTCTGGAAACACCATATATTTT

j_call: TRBJ2-7
d_call: TRBD2
clone_size: .
v_call: TRBV11-2
cdr3_aa: CASSLSGGVTYEQYF
cdr3_nt: TGTGCCAGCAGCTTAAGCGGGGGGGTAACCTACGAGCAGTACTTC

j_call: TRBJ1-2
d_call: TRBD1
clone_size: .
v_call: TRBV14
cdr3_aa: CASSPRTGPYGYTF
cdr3_nt: TGTGCCAGCAGCCCGCGGACAGGCCCCTATGGCTACACCTTC

j_call: TRBJ1-1
d_call: .
clone_size: few
v_call: TRBV11-3
cdr3_aa: CASSWQMNTEAFF
cdr3_nt: TGTGCCAGCAGTTGGCAGATGAACACTGAAGCTTTCTTT

j_call: TRBJ2-7
d_call: TRBD1
clone_size: .
v_call: TRBV14
cdr3_aa: CASSQTRTGYYEQYF
cdr3_nt: TGTGCCAGCAGCCAAACAAGGACAGGATACTACGAGCAGTACTTC

j_call: TRBJ1-2
d_call: .
clone_size: .
v_call: TRBV29-1
cdr3_aa: CSVLSPEGGYTF
cdr3_nt: TGCAGCGTCCTTTCCCCAGAGGGTGGCTACACCTTC

j_call: TRBJ2-6
d_call: .
clone_size: .
v_call: TRBV25-1
cdr3_aa: CASSDYRVPGANVLTF
cdr3_nt: TGTGCCAGCAGTGACTACAGGGTTCCTGGGGCCAACGTCCTGACTTTC

j_call: TRBJ1-2
d_call: .
clone_size: .
v_call: TRBV28
cdr3_aa: CASSTPGPNYGYTF
cdr3_nt: TGTGCCAGCAGTACCCCAGGGCCTAACTATGGCTACACCTTC

j_call: TRBJ1-5
d_call: .
clone_size: .
v_call: TRBV7-9
cdr3_aa: CASSLVRVCNQPQHF
cdr3_nt: TGTGCCAGCAGCTTAGTCCGAGTATGCAATCAGCCCCAGCATTTT

j_call: TRBJ2-3
d_call: TRBD1
clone_size: few
v_call: TRBV5-6
cdr3_aa: CASSLAGTGGTDTQYF
cdr3_nt: TGTGCCAGCAGCTTGGCGGGGACAGGGGGCACAGATACGCAGTATTTT

j_call: TRBJ2-5
d_call: TRBD2
clone_size: .
v_call: TRBV6-1
cdr3_aa: CASSDVLAGETQYF
cdr3_nt: TGTGCCAGCAGTGATGTTTTAGCGGGAGAGACCCAGTACTTC

j_call: TRBJ1-3
d_call: .
clone_size: .
v_call: TRBV6-1
cdr3_aa: CASSGGGVGNTIYF
cdr3_nt: TGTGCCAGCAGTGGGGGGGGAGTCGGAAACACCATATATTTT

j_call: TRBJ2-2
d_call: TRBD2
clone_size: once
v_call: TRBV7-8
cdr3_aa: CASWAGVGELFF
cdr3_nt: TGTGCCAGCTGGGCGGGGGTGGGGGAGCTGTTTTTT

j_call: TRBJ1-2
d_call: TRBD1
clone_size: .
v_call: TRBV5-6
cdr3_aa: CASSNSPTGNYGYTF
cdr3_nt: TGTGCCAGCAGCAACAGCCCGACAGGGAACTATGGCTACACCTTC

j_call: TRBJ2-3
d_call: TRBD2
clone_size: once
v_call: TRBV5-1
cdr3_aa: CASSNGLAGGGDTQYF
cdr3_nt: TGCGCCAGCAGCAACGGACTAGCGGGAGGAGGAGATACGCAGTATTTT

j_call: TRBJ2-7
d_call: .
clone_size: .
v_call: TRBV29-1
cdr3_aa: CSVAGFYEQYF
cdr3_nt: TGCAGCGTGGCAGGGTTCTACGAGCAGTACTTC

j_call: TRBJ1-1
d_call: .
clone_size: .
v_call: TRBV27
cdr3_aa: CASSLTMGRAFF
cdr3_nt: TGTGCCAGCAGTTTAACGATGGGGCGGGCTTTCTTT

j_call: TRBJ2-3
d_call: TRBD2
clone_size: .
v_call: TRBV4-2
cdr3_aa: CASSQEASGRVTDTQYF
cdr3_nt: TGTGCCAGCAGCCAAGAAGCTAGCGGGAGGGTCACAGATACGCAGTATTTT

j_call: TRBJ1-2
d_call: .
clone_size: .
v_call: TRBV6-1
cdr3_aa: CASSDSEADGYTF
cdr3_nt: TGTGCCAGCAGTGATAGTGAGGCGGATGGCTACACCTTC

j_call: TRBJ2-3
d_call: .
clone_size: .
v_call: TRBV7-3
cdr3_aa: CASSPDFGTQYF
cdr3_nt: TGTGCCAGCAGCCCCGACTTTGGCACGCAGTATTTT

j_call: TRBJ1-1
d_call: TRBD1
clone_size: .
v_call: TRBV7-2
cdr3_aa: CASSSWTGEAFF
cdr3_nt: TGTGCCAGCAGCTCGTGGACAGGTGAAGCTTTCTTT

j_call: TRBJ2-1
d_call: TRBD2
clone_size: .
v_call: TRBV11-3
cdr3_aa: CASATGTSGFNEQFF
cdr3_nt: TGTGCCAGCGCCACCGGGACTAGCGGATTCAATGAGCAGTTCTTC

j_call: TRBJ2-3
d_call: .
clone_size: .
v_call: TRBV10-2
cdr3_aa: CASSDGGRTDTQYF
cdr3_nt: TGCGCCAGCAGCGACGGGGGGCGGACAGATACGCAGTATTTT

j_call: TRBJ2-7
d_call: TRBD1
clone_size: .
v_call: TRBV9
cdr3_aa: CASSATGTVYEQYF
cdr3_nt: TGTGCCAGCAGCGCAACCGGGACAGTCTACGAGCAGTACTTC

j_call: TRBJ1-4
d_call: .
clone_size: .
v_call: TRBV7-6
cdr3_aa: CASSLANGATNEKLFF
cdr3_nt: TGTGCCAGCAGCTTGGCAAACGGAGCAACTAATGAAAAACTGTTTTTT

j_call: TRBJ2-5
d_call: .
clone_size: .
v_call: TRBV7-9
cdr3_aa: CASSRDQETQYF
cdr3_nt: TGTGCCAGCAGCCGGGACCAAGAGACCCAGTACTTC

j_call: TRBJ2-1
d_call: .
clone_size: .
v_call: TRBV30
cdr3_aa: CAWKPLKNEQFF
cdr3_nt: TGTGCCTGGAAGCCCCTCAAGAATGAGCAGTTCTTC

j_call: TRBJ1-5
d_call: .
clone_size: .
v_call: TRBV7-2
cdr3_aa: CASSWTPTQPQHF
cdr3_nt: TGTGCCAGCAGCTGGACACCTACACAGCCCCAGCATTTT

j_call: TRBJ1-1
d_call: .
clone_size: once
v_call: TRBV30
cdr3_aa: CAWSKGVSTEAFF
cdr3_nt: TGTGCCTGGAGTAAGGGGGTGTCGACTGAAGCTTTCTTT

j_call: TRBJ2-3
d_call: .
clone_size: .
v_call: TRBV30
cdr3_aa: CAWSFREVDTQYF
cdr3_nt: TGTGCCTGGAGCTTCAGGGAAGTAGATACGCAGTATTTT

j_call: TRBJ2-3
d_call: TRBD2
clone_size: .
v_call: TRBV11-3
cdr3_aa: CASSPESGGPGTDTQYF
cdr3_nt: TGTGCCAGCAGCCCAGAGAGCGGGGGGCCGGGCACAGATACGCAGTATTTT

j_call: TRBJ2-6
d_call: .
clone_size: few
v_call: TRBV2
cdr3_aa: CASWREAGANVLTF
cdr3_nt: TGTGCCAGCTGGAGGGAAGCTGGGGCCAACGTCCTGACTTTC

j_call: TRBJ2-1
d_call: .
clone_size: once
v_call: TRBV5-4
cdr3_aa: CASSPVTSYNEQFF
cdr3_nt: TGTGCCAGCAGCCCTGTGACTTCTTACAATGAGCAGTTCTTC

j_call: TRBJ1-2
d_call: TRBD1
clone_size: .
v_call: TRBV19
cdr3_aa: CASTLTGHYGYTF
cdr3_nt: TGTGCCAGTACTCTGACAGGGCATTATGGCTACACCTTC

j_call: TRBJ2-1
d_call: TRBD1
clone_size: .
v_call: TRBV27
cdr3_aa: CASSRNDRYTGGYNEQFF
cdr3_nt: TGTGCCAGCAGCCGGAATGACAGGTATACAGGGGGGTACAATGAGCAGTTCTTC

j_call: TRBJ2-1
d_call: .
clone_size: once
v_call: TRBV23-1
cdr3_aa: CASPWTDLYNEQFF
cdr3_nt: TGCGCCAGCCCCTGGACAGACCTGTACAATGAGCAGTTCTTC

j_call: TRBJ1-3
d_call: TRBD1
clone_size: few
v_call: TRBV7-2
cdr3_aa: CASRKLGATGDPGNTIYF
cdr3_nt: TGTGCCAGCAGAAAGTTAGGAGCGACAGGGGACCCTGGAAACACCATATATTTT

j_call: TRBJ1-3
d_call: TRBD1
clone_size: .
v_call: TRBV11-1
cdr3_aa: CASSRDRAGNTIYF
cdr3_nt: TGTGCCAGCAGCCGGGACAGGGCTGGAAACACCATATATTTT

j_call: TRBJ1-1
d_call: .
clone_size: few
v_call: TRBV18
cdr3_aa: CASSPPTGLATEAFF
cdr3_nt: TGTGCCAGCTCACCACCAACAGGGTTGGCCACTGAAGCTTTCTTT

j_call: TRBJ2-7
d_call: TRBD1
clone_size: .
v_call: TRBV12-5
cdr3_aa: CASGLVLGRTGKIPHEQYF
cdr3_nt: TGTGCTAGTGGTTTGGTCCTTGGGCGGACAGGGAAGATTCCCCACGAGCAGTACTTC

j_call: TRBJ2-3
d_call: .
clone_size: .
v_call: TRBV7-9
cdr3_aa: CASSLVDTTDTQYF
cdr3_nt: TGTGCCAGCAGCTTAGTAGACACCACAGATACGCAGTATTTT

j_call: TRBJ1-3
d_call: .
clone_size: .
v_call: TRBV28
cdr3_aa: CASSLEAAGNTIYF
cdr3_nt: TGTGCCAGCAGTTTAGAGGCAGCTGGAAACACCATATATTTT

j_call: TRBJ2-7
d_call: TRBD2
clone_size: .
v_call: TRBV5-4
cdr3_aa: CASSLDSGGLLYEQYF
cdr3_nt: TGTGCCAGCAGCTTGGATAGCGGGGGATTGTTGTACGAGCAGTACTTC

j_call: TRBJ2-1
d_call: TRBD2
clone_size: .
v_call: TRBV14
cdr3_aa: CASSQASGEYNEQFF
cdr3_nt: TGTGCCAGCAGCCAAGCTAGCGGGGAGTACAATGAGCAGTTCTTC

j_call: TRBJ1-2
d_call: .
clone_size: .
v_call: TRBV15
cdr3_aa: CATSRSGRGAHYGYTF
cdr3_nt: TGTGCCACCAGCAGGAGTGGGCGGGGGGCGCACTATGGCTACACCTTC

j_call: TRBJ2-7
d_call: .
clone_size: .
v_call: TRBV5-1
cdr3_aa: CASSLTGTNSYEQYF
cdr3_nt: TGCGCCAGCAGCTTGACAGGGACTAACTCCTACGAGCAGTACTTC

j_call: TRBJ2-5
d_call: TRBD2
clone_size: .
v_call: TRBV30
cdr3_aa: CAWSVRASGGETQYF
cdr3_nt: TGTGCCTGGAGTGTACGGGCTAGCGGGGGGGAGACCCAGTACTTC

j_call: TRBJ1-4
d_call: TRBD1
clone_size: .
v_call: TRBV29-1
cdr3_aa: CSVGDRATNEKLFF
cdr3_nt: TGCAGCGTTGGTGACAGGGCAACTAATGAAAAACTGTTTTTT

j_call: TRBJ2-7
d_call: TRBD1
clone_size: .
v_call: TRBV7-9
cdr3_aa: CASSRTPGQGSYEQYF
cdr3_nt: TGTGCCAGCAGCAGGACACCGGGACAGGGGTCATACGAGCAGTACTTC

j_call: TRBJ2-7
d_call: .
clone_size: .
v_call: TRBV18
cdr3_aa: CASSPTWNRQGEQYF
cdr3_nt: TGTGCCAGCTCACCTACCTGGAACAGGCAGGGCGAGCAGTACTTC